Each of the 9 T cell receptor beta chains below was sequenced from the same sample in a study of blood T cell repertoires in COVID-19. The data were produced by immunoSEQ multiplex PCR, yet TCRdb's version contains in-frame clones alone and is incomplete. This sample has approximately 200,000 clones, with roughly 76% found just once. The material sequenced was peripheral blood. These receptor sequences come from a human donor in a cohort sampled during active COVID-19.

This clone was seen a few times. The CDR3 reads CASSLLAGGSLYSYEQYF. DNA of the CDR3: TGTGCCAGCAGCTTACTAGCGGGAGGGTCCCTTTACTCCTACGAGCAGTACTTC. The chain couples TRBV11-2 to TRBJ2-7; 12 bases are a match to TRBD2. The CDR3 is made up of 18 amino acids. The junction had 8 bases not matched to a gene; V was cut back by 2 bases and J by 0 bases. From germline, CDR1 is SGHAT and CDR2 FQNNGV. The whole variable domain, filled in from reference TRBV11-2 and TRBJ2-7, reads EAGVAQSPRYKIIEKRQSVAFWCNPISGHATLYWYQQILGQGPKLLIQFQNNGVVDDSQLPKDRFSAERLKGVDSTLKIQPAKLEDSAVYLCASSLLAGGSLYSYEQYFGPGTRLTVT.

The V call is TRBV12-3 or TRBV12-4, the J call TRBJ2-7; D possibly corresponds to TRBD1 (6 bases). The V and J ends lost 5 bases and 3 bases respectively, with 8 bases between them. The CDR3 is 12 amino acids. This CDR3 is CASSGDNYEQYF. As DNA, the CDR3 is TGTGCCAGCAGTGGGGACAACTACGAGCAGTACTTC.

The gene calls are TRBV27 and TRBJ2-7; 7 bases agree with TRBD1. Germline trimming cut 10 bases from V and 4 bases from J; bases unmatched to any gene: 13. Germline assignment: CDR1 MNHEY and CDR2 SMNVEV (reference sequence). The CDR3 runs to 14 residues. CDR3 region: CATRDRSLSYEQYF. DNA of the CDR3: TGTGCCACCAGGGACAGATCCCTTAGTTACGAGCAGTACTTC.

The chain combines TRBV27 with TRBJ1-5, with D unclear. CDR1 MNHEY and CDR2 SMNVEV come from the germline V gene (reference sequence). With 2 bases removed from V and 0 bases from J, the gap between germline ends came to 14 bases. The length of the CDR3 is 17 residues. The CDR3 bases are TGTGCCAGCAGTTTAAAACCATCGGGAAATAGCAATCAGCCCCAGCATTTT. Its protein product is CASSLKPSGNSNQPQHF.

The J gene is TRBJ2-1, the V gene TRBV6-2 or TRBV6-3, with TRBD2 matching over 10 bases. The J segment lost 4 bases and the V segment lost 5 bases, leaving 5 bases of the junction unmatched. The CDR3 consists of 15 residues. Germline V gene sequence: CDR1 MNHEY, CDR2 SVGEGT. The CDR3 DNA reads TGTGCCAGCAGTCAAGGACTAGCGGATTACAATGAGCAGTTCTTC. As protein: CASSQGLADYNEQFF.

The CDR3, as DNA: TGTGCCAGCAGCCGAACCGCATCCCCCGCGTCATCGGAGACCCAGTACTTC. Encoded protein: CASSRTASPASSETQYF. The chain uses TRBV7-9 and TRBJ2-5; D uncertain. V dropped 5 bases and J dropped 5 bases, with 24 bases sitting between them. In germline, CDR1 is SEHNR, CDR2 FQNEAQ (reference sequence). CDR3 length equals 17 residues.

The chain is built from TRBV27 and TRBJ2-7; tentative D call: TRBD2 (6 bases). The ends were cut back, 0 bases at V and 1 base at J, with 10 bases in the middle. The CDR3 runs 15 residues. Germline V CDR1 and CDR2: MNHEY, SMNVEV (reference sequence). CDR3 coding DNA: TGTGCCAGCAGTTTATCGAAACTAGCATCCTACGAGCAGTACTTC. Its translation: CASSLSKLASYEQYF.

This clone occurred a few times. The chain recombines TRBV10-3 with TRBJ1-2; D is unclear. CDR1 is ENHRY and CDR2 is SYGVKD in the germline V gene. This CDR3 has 13 residues. Trimming shortened V by 2 bases and J by 4 bases, and 8 bases separated the two germline ends. The CDR3 is CAISEMQIYGYTF. CDR3 bases: TGTGCCATCAGTGAGATGCAGATCTATGGCTACACCTTC.

V gene TRBV7-3 combines with J gene TRBJ2-1, with 11 bases aligning to TRBD2. Trimming at V came to 5 bases and at J to 7 bases, leaving 7 bases not matched to a gene. The length of the CDR3 is 15 residues. Germline-derived CDR1 and CDR2 are SGHTA and FQGTGA. The CDR3 sequence: CASSPRLAGFNEQFF. CDR3 nucleotide sequence: TGTGCCAGCAGCCCCCGACTAGCGGGGTTTAATGAGCAGTTCTTC.